These 8 T cell receptor beta chains came from one sample sequenced in a study of blood T cell repertoires in COVID-19 (dated by TCRdb to 2018 to 2021). Library preparation used the immunoSEQ multiplex PCR assay. The immuneACCESS repertoire file appears here via TCRdb, limited to in-frame rearrangements. These files lack a portion of the clones; in checked studies, under half of the deficit traces to unresolved V genes, and the cause of the others is not known. This sample gives hundreds of thousands of clones in total; around 86% of them show up just once. Almost 1.5% of the sample is in the top ten clones. Sequenced sample: peripheral blood. These receptor sequences come from a woman aged 25 to 39 with active or convalescent COVID-19.

The V gene is TRBV29-1, the J gene TRBJ2-7, with a possible D match to TRBD1 (6 bases). With 4 bases removed from V and 5 bases from J, the gap between germline ends came to 15 bases. Germline V gene data show CDR1 as SQVTM and CDR2 as ANQGSEA. CDR3 length equals 13 residues. The CDR3 protein is CSVVLKNRDEQYF. CDR3 DNA: TGCAGCGTTGTCCTGAAGAACAGGGACGAGCAGTACTTC.

There are a few counts of this clone. The CDR3 bases are TGTGCCAGCAGTTACTCGGCCGGGGGGGCTCAGCCCCAGCATTTT. Protein product: CASSYSAGGAQPQHF. V and J are TRBV6-5 and TRBJ1-5; possibly TRBD1 for D (6 bases). The CDR3 has 15 amino acids. The germline CDR1 and CDR2 sequences are MNHEY and SVGAGI. Between the trimmed V and J ends, which lost 0 bases and 6 bases, there was a span of 12 bases.

This chain joins TRBV30 and TRBJ2-7; no clear D gene. V was clipped by 4 bases and J by 1 base, with 8 bases between them. This CDR3 is built from 12 residues. Germline values: CDR1 GTSNPN, CDR2 SVGIG (reference sequence). This chain's CDR3 is CAWMGPSYEQYF. The CDR3, as DNA: TGTGCCTGGATGGGCCCATCCTACGAGCAGTACTTC. Drawing the rest from reference TRBV30 and TRBJ2-7, the complete variable domain is SQTIHQWPATLVQPVGSPLSLECTVEGTSNPNLYWYRQAAGRGLQLLFYSVGIGQISSEVPQNLSASRPQDRQFILSSKKLLLSDSGFYLCAWMGPSYEQYFGPGTRLTVT.

The chain has TRBV3-1 (or the pseudogene TRBV3-2) and TRBJ1-3; D is unresolved. Germline V gene sequence: CDR1 LGHDT, CDR2 YNNKEL (reference sequence). CDR3 size: 17 residues. Trimming removed 1 base from V and 0 bases from J, with 13 bases in between. The CDR3 is CASSQGYNAYSGNTIYF. The CDR3 bases are TGTGCCAGCAGCCAAGGGTATAACGCGTACTCTGGAAACACCATATATTTT.

The CDR3 protein is CASSPGTGFDEQYF. The CDR3 DNA is TGTGCCAGCAGTCCCGGGACAGGGTTTGACGAGCAGTACTTC. The chain uses TRBV6-5 and TRBJ2-7; TRBD1 aligns across 9 bases. J lost 5 bases, V lost 5 bases, and 7 bases had no gene match. The CDR3 is made up of 14 amino acids. The germline CDR1 and CDR2 sequences are MNHEY and SVGAGI.

The gene calls are TRBV12-3 or TRBV12-4 and TRBJ1-1; TRBD1 matches at 7 bases. The V gene end was trimmed by 6 bases and the J gene end by 8 bases; junction bases not matched to a gene: 9. CDR3 size: 13 residues. The CDR3 is CASRTLSQGEAFF. DNA of the CDR3: TGTGCCAGCAGAACCCTCTCACAGGGGGAAGCTTTCTTT.

This clone is a singleton in its sample. The chain has TRBV2 and TRBJ2-2, with 9 bases lining up with TRBD2. The V gene's germline CDR1 is SNHLY and CDR2 FYNNEI. Trimming at V came to 7 bases and at J to 6 bases, leaving 9 bases not matched to a gene. The CDR3 is 15 amino acids. CDR3 in amino acids: CASTQAASGAGELFF. Written as DNA, the CDR3 is TGTGCCAGCACCCAAGCGGCTAGCGGGGCCGGGGAGCTGTTTTTT.

J is TRBJ2-7 and V is TRBV13, with a possible D match to TRBD1 (5 bases). The CDR3 runs 14 residues. Germline V gene data show CDR1 as PRHDT and CDR2 as FYEKMQ (reference sequence). V lost 5 bases to trimming and J lost 2 bases, with 13 bases between them. CDR3 in amino acids: CASSTGQGAYEQYF. The CDR3 DNA sequence: TGTGCCAGCAGCACCGGACAAGGAGCCTACGAGCAGTACTTC.